This T cell receptor (beta chain) was retrieved from a study of cytomegalovirus exposure and HLA in healthy donors. Study-level points and caveats: One variant, a missense change in DCLRE1C, was linked in a later analysis to TCR beta V- and J-gene trimming.

A word on this clone: Antigen: not known.

The germline V gene encodes CDR1 LNHNV and CDR2 YYDKDF (reference sequence). The CDR3 runs 19 residues. The V and J ends lost 4 bases and 0 bases, in that order; junction bases with no gene match: 15. PCR was performed using 60 Vbeta and 13 Jbeta primers. Profiling relied on immunoSEQ multiplex PCR, and the TCRdb table lists in-frame clones only, not all of them. Of fewer than 250,000 clones detected, roughly 77% appear once; the ten largest clones hold 1.6%. This sequence was found in a woman aged 50 to 60 in good health and CMV-seronegative. The sequencing input was PBMCs. This chain connects TRBV15 to TRBJ1-5; 7 bases map to TRBD1. CDR3 coding DNA: TGTGCCACCAGCACCGACAGGACAGGCGGGGCCTATAGCAATCAGCCCCAGCATTTT. Translation gives CATSTDRTGGAYSNQPQHF.